The text below deals with one T cell receptor (beta chain). The specificity of this receptor is unknown. Base qualities are missing; no much larger clone stands one base away. This record belongs to a study of blood T cell repertoires in COVID-19 (dated by TCRdb to about 2020). Looking at the study overall: Samples from collaborators originated in the United States, Italy and Spain and spanned both the acute and convalescent phases of COVID-19. The material from the prospective study consisted of cDNA or gDNA derived from T cells, B-cell-depleted T cells, or PBMCs. The dataset comprised deeply sampled blood TCRbeta repertoires from subjects exposed to, actively infected with, or recovered from COVID-19. A freely available public database, intended as a resource for researchers studying the immune response to SARS-CoV-2, is where the repertoires were released. Samples came from the ongoing ImmuneRACE study (first 160 participants) plus 1,254 subjects from 6 global collaborators. Sample metadata almost always included a de-identified subject ID, COVID-19 status, age in years and sex. Where HLA class I and class II types were available, the types were taken from metadata supplied by the sample provider, not from assay-based typing. Here is what the overall study found, with its caveats: Clinical and demographic metadata were provided uncurated, with the amount varying by source and participant.

CDR1 and CDR2, per the germline V gene, are SNHLY and FYNNEI. Germline trimming: 4 bases from V, 4 bases from J; junction bases outside gene matches: 6. The CDR3 spans 14 residues, from the cysteine through the phenylalanine. This entry keeps only the CDR3 DNA: 42 bases, framed from base 1. The collaborating institutions used their own protocols to collect whole blood in K2EDTA tubes. For TCRbeta analysis, collaborators shipped samples as frozen whole blood, isolated PBMCs, or DNA extracted from either of those sample types. The immunoSEQ Assay, a bias-controlled multiplex PCR, was used to amplify TCRbeta CDR3 regions from genomic DNA. In the source study's methods: Nucleated cell counts per sample were estimated from amplification of reference gene primers within the assay. To quantify the absolute abundance of each unique TCRbeta CDR3 rearrangement, sequence reads were collapsed and filtered. For each sample, productive Simpson clonality was calculated by taking the square root of Simpson's diversity index across productive rearrangements. The immuneACCESS repertoire file appears here via TCRdb, limited to in-frame rearrangements. These files lack a portion of the clones; in checked studies, under half of the deficit traces to unresolved V genes, and the cause of the others is not known. V and J calls and clone size are those listed in that table; D and trimming were worked out from the DNA. The table for this sample lists a few hundred thousand clones; more than 70% of them were counted only once. The ten largest clones add up to around 13% of the sample.

The receptor chain draws on TRBV2 and TRBJ1-1; the central 7 bases match TRBD1. The source material was peripheral blood. The receptor was isolated from a human donor in a cohort sampled during active COVID-19. The sequence in DNA is TGTGCCAGCAGTGGACAGGGACTTGGCACTGAAGCTTTCTTT. Translated, it reads CASSGQGLGTEAFF.